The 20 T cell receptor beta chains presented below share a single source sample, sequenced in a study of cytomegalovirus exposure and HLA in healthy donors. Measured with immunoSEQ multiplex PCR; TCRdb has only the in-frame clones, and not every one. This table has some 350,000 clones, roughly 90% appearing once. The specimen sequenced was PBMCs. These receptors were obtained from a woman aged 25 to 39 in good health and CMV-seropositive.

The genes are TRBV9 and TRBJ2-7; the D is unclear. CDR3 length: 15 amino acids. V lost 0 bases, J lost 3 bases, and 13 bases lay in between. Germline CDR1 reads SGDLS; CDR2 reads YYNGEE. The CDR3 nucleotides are TGTGCCAGCAGCGTAGCCCCGCGAGAGATCTACGAGCAGTACTTC. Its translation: CASSVAPREIYEQYF.

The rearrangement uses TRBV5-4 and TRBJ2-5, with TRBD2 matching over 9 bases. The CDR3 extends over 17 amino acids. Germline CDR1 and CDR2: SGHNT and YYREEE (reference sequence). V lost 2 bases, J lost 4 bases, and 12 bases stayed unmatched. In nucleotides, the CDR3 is TGTGCCAGCAGCTTTGCAGCGGTAGCGGGAGTCCCAGAGACCCAGTACTTC. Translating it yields CASSFAAVAGVPETQYF.

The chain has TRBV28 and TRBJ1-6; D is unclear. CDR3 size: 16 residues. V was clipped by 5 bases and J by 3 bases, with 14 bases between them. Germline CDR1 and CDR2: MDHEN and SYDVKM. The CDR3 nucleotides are TGTGCCAGCAGTCCCGCAGGAGCCCTCTATAATTCACCCCTCCACTTT. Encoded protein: CASSPAGALYNSPLHF.

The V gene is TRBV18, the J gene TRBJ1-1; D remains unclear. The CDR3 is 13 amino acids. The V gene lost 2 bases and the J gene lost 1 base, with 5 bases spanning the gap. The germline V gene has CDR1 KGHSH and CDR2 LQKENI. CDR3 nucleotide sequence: TGTGCCAGCTCACCAAAGTCGAACACTGAAGCTTTCTTT. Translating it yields CASSPKSNTEAFF.

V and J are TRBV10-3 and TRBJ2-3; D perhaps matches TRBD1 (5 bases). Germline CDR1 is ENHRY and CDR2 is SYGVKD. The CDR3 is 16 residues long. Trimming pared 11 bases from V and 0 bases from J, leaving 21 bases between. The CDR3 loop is CAPCKDSRFSTDTQYF. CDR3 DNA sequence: TGTGCCCCATGTAAAGACAGTCGTTTTAGCACAGATACGCAGTATTTT.

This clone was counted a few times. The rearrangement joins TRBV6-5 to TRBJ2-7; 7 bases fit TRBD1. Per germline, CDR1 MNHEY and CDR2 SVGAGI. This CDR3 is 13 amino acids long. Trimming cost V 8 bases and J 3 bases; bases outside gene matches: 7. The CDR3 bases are TGTGCCAGCGGACCGACAGGGCGCTACGAGCAGTACTTC. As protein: CASGPTGRYEQYF.

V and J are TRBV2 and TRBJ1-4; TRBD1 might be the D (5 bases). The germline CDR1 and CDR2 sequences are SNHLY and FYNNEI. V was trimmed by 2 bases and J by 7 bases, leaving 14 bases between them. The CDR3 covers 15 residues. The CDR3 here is CASSERDFGSEKLFF. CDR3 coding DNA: TGTGCCAGCAGTGAAAGGGACTTTGGAAGTGAAAAACTGTTTTTT.

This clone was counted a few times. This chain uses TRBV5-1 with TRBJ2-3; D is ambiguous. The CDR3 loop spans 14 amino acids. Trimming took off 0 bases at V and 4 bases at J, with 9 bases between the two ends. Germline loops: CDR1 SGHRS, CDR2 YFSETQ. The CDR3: CASSLATYADTQYF. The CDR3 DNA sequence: TGCGCCAGCAGCTTGGCCACCTACGCAGATACGCAGTATTTT.

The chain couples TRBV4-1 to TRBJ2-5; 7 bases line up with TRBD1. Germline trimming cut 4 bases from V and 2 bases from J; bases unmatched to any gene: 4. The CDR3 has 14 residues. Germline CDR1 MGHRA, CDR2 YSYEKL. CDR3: CASSPGTVQETQYF. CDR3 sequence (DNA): TGCGCCAGCAGCCCCGGGACAGTACAAGAGACCCAGTACTTC.

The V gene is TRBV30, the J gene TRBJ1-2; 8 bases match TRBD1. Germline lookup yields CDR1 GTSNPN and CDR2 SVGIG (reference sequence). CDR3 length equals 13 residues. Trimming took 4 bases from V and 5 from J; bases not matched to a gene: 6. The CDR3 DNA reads TGTGCCTGGACGGGACAGGACTTGTATGGCTACACCTTC. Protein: CAWTGQDLYGYTF.

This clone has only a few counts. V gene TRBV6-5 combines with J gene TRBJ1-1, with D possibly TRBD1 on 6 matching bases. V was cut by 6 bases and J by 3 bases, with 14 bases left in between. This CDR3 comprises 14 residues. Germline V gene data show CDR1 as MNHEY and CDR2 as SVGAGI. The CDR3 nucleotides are TGTGCCAGCAGCCCGGGACACCCGGACACTGAAGCTTTCTTT. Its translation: CASSPGHPDTEAFF.

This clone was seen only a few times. The CDR3 DNA is TGTGCCAGCAGCGGGCGGGGGGCCAAAAACATTCAGTACTTC. Amino acid sequence: CASSGRGAKNIQYF. This chain uses TRBV7-2 with TRBJ2-4, with TRBD2 matching 7 bases. Germline V gene lookup returns CDR1 SGHTA and CDR2 FQGNSA. This CDR3 has 14 amino acids. V trimming: 5 bases; J trimming: 1 base; junction bases outside the gene matches: 2.

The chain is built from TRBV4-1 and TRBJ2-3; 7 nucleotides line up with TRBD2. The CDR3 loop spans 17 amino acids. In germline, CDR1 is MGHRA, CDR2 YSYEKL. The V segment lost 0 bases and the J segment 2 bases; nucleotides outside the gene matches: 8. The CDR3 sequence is CASSQDRASGHTDTQYF. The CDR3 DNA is TGCGCCAGCAGCCAAGATCGGGCTAGCGGCCACACAGATACGCAGTATTTT.

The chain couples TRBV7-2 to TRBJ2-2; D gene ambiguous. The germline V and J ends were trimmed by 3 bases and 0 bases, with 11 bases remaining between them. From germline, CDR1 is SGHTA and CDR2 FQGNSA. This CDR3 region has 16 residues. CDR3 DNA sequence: TGTGCCAGCAGCTTGACGGCATTTTCGAACACCGGGGAGCTGTTTTTT. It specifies CASSLTAFSNTGELFF.

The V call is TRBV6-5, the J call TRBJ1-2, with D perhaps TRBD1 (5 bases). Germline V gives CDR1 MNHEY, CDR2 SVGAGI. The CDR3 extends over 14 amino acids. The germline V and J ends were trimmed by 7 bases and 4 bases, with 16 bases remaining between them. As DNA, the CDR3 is TGTGCCAGCACCCCTTCAGGGACCTTCTATGGCTACACCTTC. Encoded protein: CASTPSGTFYGYTF.

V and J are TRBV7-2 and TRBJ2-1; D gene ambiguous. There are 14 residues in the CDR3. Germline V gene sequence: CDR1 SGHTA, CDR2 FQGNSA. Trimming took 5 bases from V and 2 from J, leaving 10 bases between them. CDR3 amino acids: CASSLLSPYNEQFF. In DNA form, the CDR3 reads TGTGCCAGCAGCCTCCTGAGTCCCTACAATGAGCAGTTCTTC.

The CDR3 DNA sequence: TGTGCCAGCAGCTTTAGCGGGCAGAGCTCTGGGGCCAACGTCCTGACTTTC. This encodes CASSFSGQSSGANVLTF. The V gene is TRBV7-2, the J gene TRBJ2-6, with 7 bases identical to TRBD2. This CDR3 spans 17 amino acids. J was trimmed by 0 bases and V by 3 bases; bases with no gene match: 5. Looked up from germline, CDR1 is SGHTA and CDR2 is FQGNSA.

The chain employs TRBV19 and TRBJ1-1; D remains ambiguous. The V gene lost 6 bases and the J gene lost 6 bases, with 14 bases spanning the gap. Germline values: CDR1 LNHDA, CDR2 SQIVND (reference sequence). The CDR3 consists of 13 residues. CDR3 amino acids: CASRDPLEAEAFF. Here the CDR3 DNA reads TGTGCCAGTAGGGATCCACTTGAGGCTGAAGCTTTCTTT. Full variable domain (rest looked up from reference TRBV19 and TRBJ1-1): DGGITQSPKYLFRKEGQNVTLSCEQNLNHDAMYWYRQDPGQGLRLIYYSQIVNDFQKGDIAEGYSVSREKKESFPLTVTSAQKNPTAFYLCASRDPLEAEAFFGQGTRLTVV.

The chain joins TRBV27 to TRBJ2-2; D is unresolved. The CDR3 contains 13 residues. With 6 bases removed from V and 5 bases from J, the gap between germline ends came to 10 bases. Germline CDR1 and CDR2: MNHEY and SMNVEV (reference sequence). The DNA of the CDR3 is TGTGCCAGCAGACCAAAAAGGACCGGGGAGCTGTTTTTT. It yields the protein CASRPKRTGELFF.

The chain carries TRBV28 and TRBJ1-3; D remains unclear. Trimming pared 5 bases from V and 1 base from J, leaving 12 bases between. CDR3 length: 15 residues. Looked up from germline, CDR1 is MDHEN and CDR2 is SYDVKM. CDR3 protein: CASSTERSSGNTIYF. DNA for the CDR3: TGTGCCAGCAGTACCGAAAGATCATCTGGAAACACCATATATTTT.